The 22 T cell receptor beta chains presented below share a single source sample, sequenced in a study of tumor-infiltrating lymphocytes in primary liver carcinoma (dated by TCRdb to the late 2010s). The listed sequencing device is Illumina HiSeq 2500. A constant-region primer and ProtoScript II reverse transcriptase were used to reverse-transcribe TCRbeta-specific cDNA from about 530 ng total RNA. The TCRbeta libraries were prepared through three rounds of nested multiplex PCR following a slightly modified ARM-PCR procedure. Multiplex TRBV1-TRBV30 forward primers and a Cbeta reverse primer were used in the first two PCR rounds, each of which was run for roughly 10 cycles. The public reads were quality trimmed at Q25 with fastp and then assembled into clones with MiXCR by TCRdb, keeping productive beta chains. Rows with one shared CDR3 protein collapse into an entry with the most common genes and DNA. The sample table contains approximately 330,000 distinct CDR3 sequences; only one count was recorded for approximately 65% of them. 5.5% to 7% of the sample is held by the ten biggest clonotypes.

TRIzol reagent was used to extract blood RNA from unsorted whole blood, while the DNeasy Blood & Tissue kit provided the germline DNA. Sequencing was performed on peripheral blood. The receptors here all came from a man in his forties with primary liver carcinoma and hepatitis B virus infection.

In the case of this clonotype: Its ends do not fully match the called genes, so a read error is possible. The chain combines TRBV11-2 with TRBJ2-1, with D perhaps being TRBD1 or TRBD2 (5 bases each). This CDR3 has 15 amino acids. Germline V gene lookup returns CDR1 SGHAT and CDR2 FQNNGV. Written as DNA, the CDR3 is TGTGCCAGCAGCCCTATGGGGGAATCCTACAATGATCAGTTCTTC. Its translation is CASSPMGESYNDQFF.

With respect to this clonotype: The conserved phenylalanine or tryptophan normally closing the CDR3 is absent here, so this likely arose from a read error. V gene TRBV11-2 combines with J gene TRBJ2-7; 8 positions agree with TRBD1. CDR1 and CDR2 from the germline V gene are SGHAT and FQNNGV. CDR3 length: 16 residues. V was pared by 1 base and J by 2 bases, with 7 bases of the junction left unmatched. For the CDR3, the DNA is TGTGCCAGCAGCTTAGGTGACAGGGGAATTACCTACGAGCAGTACCCC. Its protein is CASSLGDRGITYEQYP.

This clonotype was detected many times. This chain uses TRBV29-1 with TRBJ2-1, with D possibly being TRBD1 or TRBD2 (5 bases each). Trimming pared 2 bases from V and 6 bases from J, leaving 11 bases between. CDR3 length: 13 amino acids. Germline V gives CDR1 SQVTM, CDR2 ANQGSEA. The CDR3, as DNA: TGCAGCGTTGAAAATGGGGGTCCCAATGAGCAGTTCTTC. Amino acid sequence: CSVENGGPNEQFF.

Notes on this clonotype: This may be a read error: a much more frequent sequence differs by one nucleotide. The chain couples TRBV6-1 to TRBJ2-1; the match to TRBD2 covers 7 bases. The CDR3 covers 13 residues. The V gene's germline CDR1 is MNHNS and CDR2 SASEGT. The J segment lost 12 bases and the V segment lost 2 bases, leaving 7 bases of the junction unmatched. The chain's CDR3 is CASSESSGGRQFF. The CDR3, as DNA: TGTGCCAGCAGTGAAAGTTCCGGCGGGAGGCAGTTCTTC.

Comment on this clonotype: The CDR3 carries no conserved terminal phenylalanine or tryptophan, so it likely arises from a read error. The chain couples TRBV6-6 to TRBJ2-1; 7 bases are shared with TRBD2. Germline CDR1 is MNHNY and CDR2 is SVGAGI (reference sequence). This CDR3 comprises 15 residues. The CDR3 loop reads CTSSYTRTSKYEQFS. In DNA, the CDR3 is TGTACCAGCAGTTACACCAGGACTAGTAAGTATGAGCAGTTCTCC.

To note about this clonotype: This may come from a read error, since a much larger clone is one base off. The rearrangement links TRBV12-3 or TRBV12-4 to TRBJ2-7; 9 bases are a match to TRBD2. The V segment lost 1 base and the J segment 7 bases; nucleotides outside the gene matches: 14. The CDR3 consists of 17 residues. The DNA of the CDR3 is TGTGCCAGCAGTTTAGGTAGCGGGAGTTCATCGGACAATGAGCAGTACTTC. Encoded protein: CASSLGSGSSSDNEQYF.

As to this clonotype: Compared with germline, one end of the junction differs, possibly owing to a read error. The V call is TRBV6-2 or TRBV6-3, the J call TRBJ1-1; D is unclear. The CDR3 runs to 15 residues. Germline CDR1 reads MNHEY; CDR2 reads SVGEGT. The chain's CDR3 is CASCYASLRRVEAFF. The CDR3 DNA follows: TGTGCCAGCTGTTACGCTAGCCTTAGGCGGGTTGAAGCTTTCTTT.

Comment on this clonotype: One end of the junction fails to match germline, which may point to a read error. The chain has TRBV5-1 and TRBJ2-1; the match to TRBD2 covers 10 bases. This CDR3 spans 15 amino acids. Germline V gene lookup returns CDR1 SGHRS and CDR2 YFSETQ. CDR3 sequence reads: CASSLFGLAVNERFF. The CDR3 nucleotides read TGCGCCAGCAGCTTGTTTGGACTAGCGGTCAATGAGCGGTTCTTC.

As to this clonotype: At one end the junction does not follow the germline gene, possibly because of a read error. The chain joins TRBV11-2 to TRBJ2-2, with a tentative D call TRBD2 (6 bases). Germline lookup yields CDR1 SGHAT and CDR2 FQNNGV. The CDR3 length is 14 residues. In nucleotides, the CDR3 is TGTGCCAACAGCTTAGATGGCGGGACCGGGGAACTGTTTTTT. It codes for CANSLDGGTGELFF.

On this clonotype itself: At one of its ends the junction is not consistent with the germline gene, which may arise from a read error. This sequence joins TRBV11-2 and TRBJ2-2, with D perhaps matching TRBD1 or TRBD2 (5 bases each). This CDR3 is built from 15 residues. Germline V gives CDR1 SGHAT, CDR2 FQNNGV. The CDR3 coding sequence is TGTACCAGCAGCTTTCACAGGATGGGCACCGGGGAGCAGTTTTTT. Translation: CTSSFHRMGTGEQFF.

In the case of this clonotype: Just one base apart from a much larger clone, this may be a read error. The chain links TRBV14 to TRBJ2-7; no firm D call. Trimming pared 2 bases from V and 1 base from J, leaving 15 bases between. The germline V gene has CDR1 SGHDN and CDR2 FVKESK. This CDR3 has 16 residues. Here the CDR3 reads CASSQLNRPGSYEQYF. The CDR3 bases are TGTGCCAGCAGCCAACTCAACCGGCCCGGGTCCTACGAGCAGTACTTC.

The rearrangement links TRBV6-5 to TRBJ1-4; perhaps TRBD1 as D (6 bases). The CDR3 contains 15 residues. V was cut by 0 bases and J by 4 bases, with 9 bases left in between. CDR1 and CDR2 from the germline V gene are MNHEY and SVGAGI. In DNA form, the CDR3 reads TGTGCCAGCAGTTACTCAGGCAGGGGTAATGAAAAACTGTTTTTT. Its protein product is CASSYSGRGNEKLFF.

This clonotype has a single count. This chain uses TRBV7-9 with TRBJ1-4; D remains ambiguous. This CDR3 has 12 amino acids. Deletions cut 1 base from V and 10 bases from J, with 7 bases between. Germline CDR1 reads SEHNR; CDR2 reads FQNEAQ (reference sequence). CDR3: CASSLEDGKLFF. The DNA for the CDR3 is TGTGCCAGCAGCTTAGAGGATGGAAAACTGTTTTTT.

The J gene is TRBJ2-7, the V gene TRBV11-2; perhaps TRBD1 as D (6 bases). The CDR3 contains 13 residues. Trimming removed 5 bases at V and 6 bases at J, with 14 bases between. CDR1 and CDR2 (germline): SGHAT, FQNNGV. The CDR3 bases are TGTGCCAGCAGCCACAGAGGGGGTCCCGAGCAGTACTTC. Translation: CASSHRGGPEQYF.

In the case of this clonotype: One end of the junction does not line up with germline, which may come from a read error. This chain connects TRBV5-1 to TRBJ2-7; 7 bases align to TRBD1. CDR3 size: 14 residues. Germline assignment: CDR1 SGHRS and CDR2 YFSETQ. The CDR3 loop is CASSLGQGAYGQYF. The CDR3 DNA reads TGCGCCAGCAGCTTGGGACAGGGCGCCTACGGGCAGTACTTC.

The J gene is TRBJ2-3, the V gene TRBV12-3 or TRBV12-4; 8 bases align to TRBD2. CDR3 size: 15 residues. Unmatched junction bases numbered 9, after V lost 2 bases and J lost 8 bases. CDR3 amino acids: CASSLLSGIFGTQYF. For the CDR3, the DNA is TGTGCCAGCAGTTTACTTAGCGGGATATTTGGTACGCAGTATTTT.

The J gene is TRBJ1-2, the V gene TRBV30; 9 bases match TRBD1. The CDR3 runs 13 residues. CDR1 GTSNPN and CDR2 SVGIG come from the germline V gene (reference sequence). The trim removed 2 bases at V and 6 bases at J, leaving 4 bases unmatched. This CDR3 is CAWSQDRGNGYTF. DNA of the CDR3: TGTGCCTGGAGTCAGGACAGGGGCAATGGCTACACCTTC.

The chain has TRBV5-5 and TRBJ2-1; tentatively, D is TRBD2 (6 bases). V lost 0 bases and J 7 bases, leaving 17 bases between the germline ends. The CDR3 has 16 residues. Per germline, CDR1 SGHKS and CDR2 YYEKEE (reference sequence). For the CDR3, the DNA is TGTGCCAGCAGCTTGGTAGCGGACATGGTTGTAAATGAGCAGTTCTTC. This sequence encodes CASSLVADMVVNEQFF.

V is TRBV14 and J is TRBJ2-1; perhaps TRBD1 as D (5 bases). CDR1 and CDR2 from the germline V gene are SGHDN and FVKESK. Trimming pared 4 bases from V and 8 bases from J, leaving 24 bases between. CDR3 length equals 17 residues. The CDR3 DNA reads as TGTGCCAGCAGCCGGAAAAACAACCCTCCAGGGTTCGATGAGCAGTTCTTC. It translates to CASSRKNNPPGFDEQFF.

Details on this clonotype: Given a much more abundant clone one base away, this may be a read error. This chain connects TRBV12-3 or TRBV12-4 to TRBJ1-2; D is ambiguous. This CDR3 has 9 amino acids. The CDR3 DNA reads as TGTGTCACCGACTATGGCTACACCTTC. Its protein is CVTDYGYTF.

About this clonotype: One junction end disagrees with the germline gene, perhaps due to a read error. The chain couples TRBV4-1 to TRBJ2-1; a weak D match, TRBD2 (6 bases). Germline V lookup: CDR1 MGHRA, CDR2 YSYEKL. The CDR3 spans 18 residues. CDR3 in amino acids: CSSSQEGPSAYSYNEQFF. In DNA form, the CDR3 reads TGCTCCAGCAGCCAGGAGGGCCCCAGCGCCTACTCCTACAATGAGCAGTTCTTC.

V gene TRBV4-1 combines with J gene TRBJ1-2; 7 nucleotides agree with TRBD1. The germline CDR1 and CDR2 sequences are MGHRA and YSYEKL. The CDR3 has 16 amino acids. The V and J ends lost 1 base and 5 bases, in that order; junction bases with no gene match: 10. CDR3 loop: CASSQGPGTVVYGYTF. CDR3 sequence (DNA): TGCGCCAGCAGCCAAGGACCCGGGACAGTGGTTTATGGCTACACCTTC.